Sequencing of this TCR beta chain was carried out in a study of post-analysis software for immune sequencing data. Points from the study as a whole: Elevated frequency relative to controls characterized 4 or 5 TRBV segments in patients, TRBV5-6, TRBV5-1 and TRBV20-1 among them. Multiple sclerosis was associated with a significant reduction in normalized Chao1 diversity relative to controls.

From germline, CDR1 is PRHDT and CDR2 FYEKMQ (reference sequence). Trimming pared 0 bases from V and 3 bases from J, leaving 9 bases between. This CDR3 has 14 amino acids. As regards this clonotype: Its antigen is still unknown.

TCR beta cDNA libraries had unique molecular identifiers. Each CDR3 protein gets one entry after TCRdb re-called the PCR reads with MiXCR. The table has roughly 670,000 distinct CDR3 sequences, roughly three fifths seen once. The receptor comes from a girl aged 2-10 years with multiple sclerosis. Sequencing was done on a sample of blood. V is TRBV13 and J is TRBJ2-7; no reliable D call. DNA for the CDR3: TGTGCCAGCAGCTTAGGACGTCAGATCTACGAGCAGTACTTC. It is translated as CASSLGRQIYEQYF.